Below are 15 T cell receptor beta chains sequenced from a single sample in a study of blood T cell repertoires in COVID-19. Here immunoSEQ multiplex PCR was the method, and the copy in TCRdb shows in-frame clones only, minus some. This sample carries approximately 36,000 clones, around nine tenths of them seen once, and the ten largest clones take around 2.4%. Sequencing was carried out using peripheral blood. The receptors originated from a human donor in a cohort sampled during active COVID-19.

This clone was seen just once. V usage is TRBV4-2 and J usage is TRBJ1-4, with 7 positions matching TRBD1. Looked up from germline, CDR1 is LGHNA and CDR2 is YNFKEQ. The ends lost 0 bases at V and 0 bases at J; junction bases unmatched: 7. The CDR3 loop spans 18 amino acids. CDR3: CASSQETGQPATNEKLFF. The CDR3 DNA sequence: TGTGCCAGCAGCCAAGAGACGGGACAGCCTGCAACTAATGAAAAACTGTTTTTT.

The table lists this clone with a few counts. The chain couples TRBV3-1 (or the pseudogene TRBV3-2) to TRBJ2-5; D unresolved. Trimming took 3 bases from V and 3 from J, leaving 8 bases between them. The CDR3 has 13 residues. Germline CDR1 LGHDT, CDR2 YNNKEL (reference sequence). CDR3 residues: CASSQFIKETQYF. Written as DNA, the CDR3 is TGTGCCAGCAGCCAGTTCATCAAAGAGACCCAGTACTTC.

V usage is TRBV5-1 and J usage is TRBJ2-7; 10 bases map to TRBD2. Per germline, CDR1 SGHRS and CDR2 YFSETQ. The CDR3 spans 15 residues. V lost 4 bases and J lost 2; bases outside the gene matches: 6. CDR3 nucleotide sequence: TGCGCCAGCAGCGTTAGCGGGGGGAAGACCTACGAGCAGTACTTC. The encoded protein is CASSVSGGKTYEQYF.

V is TRBV7-2 and J is TRBJ1-5, with D unresolved. From germline, CDR1 is SGHTA and CDR2 FQGNSA. Trimming removed 5 bases at V and 4 bases at J, with 12 bases between. The CDR3 loop spans 14 amino acids. The CDR3 DNA is TGTGCCAGCAGCCACTCTAGAGGGAATCAGCCCCAGCATTTT. Its translation is CASSHSRGNQPQHF.

The chain is built from TRBV6-6 and TRBJ2-6; unclear D gene. V was clipped by 2 bases and J by 1 base, with 6 bases between them. The germline V gene has CDR1 MNHNY and CDR2 SVGAGI (reference sequence). The CDR3 sequence is 15 residues long. In DNA form, the CDR3 reads TGTGCCAGCAGTTACGCGGCGTCTGGGGCCAACGTCCTGACTTTC. This translates into CASSYAASGANVLTF.

The chain joins TRBV18 to TRBJ1-2, with 11 bases fitting TRBD1. The length of the CDR3 is 16 residues. From germline, CDR1 is KGHSH and CDR2 LQKENI. The J segment lost 5 bases and the V segment lost 3 bases, leaving 8 bases of the junction unmatched. The CDR3 loop reads CASSPIGGQGVYGYTF. In DNA, the CDR3 is TGTGCCAGCTCACCGATTGGGGGACAGGGGGTTTATGGCTACACCTTC.

The rearrangement links TRBV6-1 to TRBJ1-4; D is perhaps TRBD1 (5 bases). The germline V gene has CDR1 MNHNS and CDR2 SASEGT. The CDR3 sequence is 16 residues long. V lost 2 bases and J 3 bases, leaving 13 bases between the germline ends. The CDR3: CASSEWGGSANEKLFF. For the CDR3, the DNA is TGTGCCAGCAGTGAATGGGGGGGTAGCGCTAATGAAAAACTGTTTTTT.

This chain links TRBV4-1 with TRBJ2-3, with a tentative D call TRBD2 (6 bases). CDR3 length: 14 amino acids. V was shortened by 3 bases and J by 1 base, with 8 bases between the two germline ends. CDR1 and CDR2 from the germline V gene are MGHRA and YSYEKL. The CDR3 is CASSQSGRTDTQYF. The CDR3 coding sequence is TGCGCCAGCAGCCAGAGCGGGCGCACAGATACGCAGTATTTT.

This sequence joins TRBV7-2 and TRBJ2-3, with D perhaps TRBD2 (6 bases). Germline V gene sequence: CDR1 SGHTA, CDR2 FQGNSA. V was clipped by 0 bases and J by 2 bases, with 15 bases between them. The CDR3 consists of 17 residues. The CDR3 DNA sequence: TGTGCCAGCAGCTTAGCGCTGGCGGGGCCATACACAGATACGCAGTATTTT. It specifies CASSLALAGPYTDTQYF.

The V and J genes are TRBV19 and TRBJ2-3, with D tentatively TRBD1 (6 bases). The CDR3 is made up of 13 amino acids. Germline CDR1 is LNHDA and CDR2 is SQIVND (reference sequence). Trimming stripped 6 bases from V and 4 bases from J, with 11 bases between. The CDR3 sequence is CASSPQGADTQYF. The CDR3 coding sequence is TGTGCCAGTAGCCCACAGGGAGCAGATACGCAGTATTTT.

The chain is built from TRBV5-6 and TRBJ2-3; D may be TRBD2 (7 bases). The CDR3 extends over 15 amino acids. V lost 1 base and J lost 4, with 13 bases in between. Germline V CDR1 and CDR2: SGHDT, YYEEEE. The CDR3 DNA reads as TGTGCCAGCAGCTTGAGGGGGGGCCAGGCAGATACGCAGTATTTT. Translating gives CASSLRGGQADTQYF.

The V and J genes are TRBV6-5 and TRBJ2-5, with TRBD1 identical over 8 bases. J gave up 5 bases and V 6 bases, and 8 bases lay outside the gene matches. There are 14 residues in the CDR3. The germline V gene encodes CDR1 MNHEY and CDR2 SVGAGI. In DNA form, the CDR3 reads TGTGCCAGCAGCCCCGGACAGGGACGCGAGACCCAGTACTTC. It encodes CASSPGQGRETQYF.

This CDR3 reads CASSQAGSSVRETQYF. CDR3 sequence (DNA): TGTGCCAGCAGCCAAGCCGGGTCTAGTGTGCGGGAGACCCAGTACTTC. This rearrangement joins TRBV3-1 (or the pseudogene TRBV3-2) to TRBJ2-5; no clear D gene. Germline lookup yields CDR1 LGHDT and CDR2 YNNKEL (reference sequence). The CDR3 covers 16 residues. V lost 1 base to trimming and J lost 5 bases, with 17 bases between them.

The chain joins TRBV7-8 to TRBJ2-3; weak D call: TRBD2 (7 bases). The germline CDR1 and CDR2 sequences are SGHVS and FQNEAQ. The CDR3 sequence is 14 residues long. The V and J ends lost 7 bases and 0 bases respectively, with 11 bases between them. This chain's CDR3 is CASTRGASTDTQYF. The CDR3 DNA sequence: TGTGCCAGCACCCGGGGGGCTAGCACAGATACGCAGTATTTT.

This clone was detected once. The gene calls are TRBV28 and TRBJ1-1; tentatively, D is TRBD1 (5 bases). CDR3 size: 12 residues. Trimming shortened V by 7 bases and J by 8 bases, and 14 bases separated the two germline ends. Germline CDR1 and CDR2: MDHEN and SYDVKM. As DNA, the CDR3 is TGTGCCAGCACCGACTCCAGGGTGGAAGCTTTCTTT. Residues: CASTDSRVEAFF.